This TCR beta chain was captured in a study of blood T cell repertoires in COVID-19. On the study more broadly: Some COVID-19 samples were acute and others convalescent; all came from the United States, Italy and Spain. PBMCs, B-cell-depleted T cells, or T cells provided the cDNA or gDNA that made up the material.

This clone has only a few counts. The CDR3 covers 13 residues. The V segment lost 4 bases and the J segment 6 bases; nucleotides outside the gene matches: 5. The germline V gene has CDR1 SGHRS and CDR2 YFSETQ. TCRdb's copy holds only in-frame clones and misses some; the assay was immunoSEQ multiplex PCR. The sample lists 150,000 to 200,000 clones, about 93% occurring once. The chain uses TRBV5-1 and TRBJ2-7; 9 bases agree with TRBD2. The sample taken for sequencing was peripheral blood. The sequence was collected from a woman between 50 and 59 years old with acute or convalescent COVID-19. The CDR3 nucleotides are TGCGCCAGCAGCCAGGGACTAGCTTCCGAGCAGTACTTC. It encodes CASSQGLASEQYF.